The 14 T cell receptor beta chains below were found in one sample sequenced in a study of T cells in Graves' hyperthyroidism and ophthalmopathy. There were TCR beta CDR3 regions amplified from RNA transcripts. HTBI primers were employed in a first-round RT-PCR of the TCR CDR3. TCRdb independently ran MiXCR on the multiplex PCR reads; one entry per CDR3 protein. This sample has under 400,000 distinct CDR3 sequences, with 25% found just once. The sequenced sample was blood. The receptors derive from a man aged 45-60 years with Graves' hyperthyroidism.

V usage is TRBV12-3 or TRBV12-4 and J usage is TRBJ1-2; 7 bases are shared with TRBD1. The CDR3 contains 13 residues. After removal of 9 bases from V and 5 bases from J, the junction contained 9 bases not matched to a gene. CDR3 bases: TGTGCCAGTTGGGGACAGCAAAAATATGGCTACACCTTC. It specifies CASWGQQKYGYTF.

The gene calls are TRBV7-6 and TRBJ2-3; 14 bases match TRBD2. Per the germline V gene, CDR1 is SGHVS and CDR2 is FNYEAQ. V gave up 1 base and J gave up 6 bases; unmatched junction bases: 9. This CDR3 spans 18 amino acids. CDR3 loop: CASSLEGTSGSSVDTQYF. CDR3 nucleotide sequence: TGTGCCAGCAGCTTAGAAGGGACTAGCGGGAGCTCGGTGGATACGCAGTATTTT.

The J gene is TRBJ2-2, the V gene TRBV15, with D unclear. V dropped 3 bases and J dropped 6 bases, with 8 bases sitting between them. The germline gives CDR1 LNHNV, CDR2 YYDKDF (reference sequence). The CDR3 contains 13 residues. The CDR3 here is CATSRVASGELFF. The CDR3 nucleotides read TGTGCCACCAGCAGGGTAGCATCCGGGGAGCTGTTTTTT.

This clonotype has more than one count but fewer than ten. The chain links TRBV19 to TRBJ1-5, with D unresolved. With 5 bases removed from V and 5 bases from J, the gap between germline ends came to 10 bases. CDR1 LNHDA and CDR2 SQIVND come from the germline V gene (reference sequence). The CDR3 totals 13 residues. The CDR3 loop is CASSRTDDQPQHF. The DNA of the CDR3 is TGTGCCAGTAGTCGGACGGATGATCAGCCCCAGCATTTT.

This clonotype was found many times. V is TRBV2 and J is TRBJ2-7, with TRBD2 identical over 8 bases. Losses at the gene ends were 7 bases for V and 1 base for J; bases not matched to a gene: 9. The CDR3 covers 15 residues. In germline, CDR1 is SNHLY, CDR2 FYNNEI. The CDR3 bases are TGTGCCAGCATCGCTGGGCTAGCGGGTTCCTACGAGCAGTACTTC. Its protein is CASIAGLAGSYEQYF.

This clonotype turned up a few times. The chain's CDR3 is CASSPFHEQYF. For the CDR3, the DNA is TGTGCCAGCAGCCCGTTCCACGAGCAGTACTTC. The genes are TRBV28 and TRBJ2-7; D is uncertain. Germline CDR1 and CDR2: MDHEN and SYDVKM. V gave up 6 bases and J gave up 5 bases, with 8 bases separating them. The CDR3 length is 11 residues.

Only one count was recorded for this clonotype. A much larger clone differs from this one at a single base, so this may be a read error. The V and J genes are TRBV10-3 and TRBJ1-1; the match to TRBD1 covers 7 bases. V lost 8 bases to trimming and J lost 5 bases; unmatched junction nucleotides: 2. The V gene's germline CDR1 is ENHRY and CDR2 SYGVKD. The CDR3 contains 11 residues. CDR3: CAIPGGTEAFF. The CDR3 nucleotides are TGTGCCATCCCAGGGGGAACTGAAGCTTTCTTT.

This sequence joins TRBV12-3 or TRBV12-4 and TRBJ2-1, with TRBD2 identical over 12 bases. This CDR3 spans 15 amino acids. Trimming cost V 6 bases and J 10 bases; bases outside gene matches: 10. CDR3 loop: CASSSSSGRAREQFF. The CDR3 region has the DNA TGTGCCAGCAGCTCATCTAGCGGGAGGGCCCGAGAGCAGTTCTTC.

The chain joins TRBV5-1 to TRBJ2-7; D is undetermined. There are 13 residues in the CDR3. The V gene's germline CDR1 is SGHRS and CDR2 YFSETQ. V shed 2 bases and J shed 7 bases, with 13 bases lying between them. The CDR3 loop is CASSLPRPGEQYF. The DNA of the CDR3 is TGCGCCAGCAGCTTACCTCGCCCTGGGGAGCAGTACTTC.

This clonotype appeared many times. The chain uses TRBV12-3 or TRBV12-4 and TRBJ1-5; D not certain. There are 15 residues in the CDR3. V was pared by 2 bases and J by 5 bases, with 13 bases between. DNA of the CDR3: TGTGCCAGCAGTTTATTTTCCGGGTGGGATCAGCCCCAGCATTTT. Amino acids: CASSLFSGWDQPQHF.

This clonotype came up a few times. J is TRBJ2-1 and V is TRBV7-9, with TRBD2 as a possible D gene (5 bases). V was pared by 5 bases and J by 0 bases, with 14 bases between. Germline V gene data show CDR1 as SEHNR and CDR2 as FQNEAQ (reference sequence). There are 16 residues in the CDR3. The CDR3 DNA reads TGTGCCAGCAGCGCCCGACGGGGAAGCTCCTACAATGAGCAGTTCTTC. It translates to CASSARRGSSYNEQFF.

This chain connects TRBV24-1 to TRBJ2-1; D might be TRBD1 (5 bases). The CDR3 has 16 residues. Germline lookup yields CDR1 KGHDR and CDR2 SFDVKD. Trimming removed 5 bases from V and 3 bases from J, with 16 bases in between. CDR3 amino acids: CATSGVGQGYYNEQFF. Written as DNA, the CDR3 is TGTGCCACCAGTGGGGTAGGGCAGGGTTACTACAATGAGCAGTTCTTC.

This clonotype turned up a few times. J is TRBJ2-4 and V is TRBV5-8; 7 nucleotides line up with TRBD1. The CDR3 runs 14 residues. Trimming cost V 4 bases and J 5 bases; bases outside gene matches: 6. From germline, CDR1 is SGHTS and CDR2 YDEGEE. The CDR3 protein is CASSQGTEENIQYF. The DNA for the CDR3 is TGTGCCAGCAGCCAAGGGACAGAAGAAAACATTCAGTACTTC.

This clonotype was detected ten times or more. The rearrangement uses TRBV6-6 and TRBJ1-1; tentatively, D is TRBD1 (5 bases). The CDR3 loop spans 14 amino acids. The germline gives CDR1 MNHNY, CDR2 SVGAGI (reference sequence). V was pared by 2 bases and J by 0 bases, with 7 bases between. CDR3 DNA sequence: TGTGCCAGCAGTTACAGACAGCTGAACACTGAAGCTTTCTTT. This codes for CASSYRQLNTEAFF.